A single sample gave rise to the 2 T cell receptor beta chains below, sequenced in a study of T cells in Graves' hyperthyroidism and ophthalmopathy. The CDR3 regions of TCR beta were amplified from RNA transcripts. The HTBI primer set was used in a first-round RT-PCR of the TCR CDR3. TCRdb fed the multiplex PCR reads into MiXCR, producing one record per CDR3 protein. The table has almost 600,000 distinct CDR3 sequences, 46% seen once. Sequenced: peripheral blood or thyroid tissue (not recorded which). The receptors derive from a woman aged 18-29 years with Graves' hyperthyroidism.

Worth noting for this clonotype: This sequence may be a read error, since a much larger clone differs from it by one base. This chain connects TRBV12-5 to TRBJ2-1; D possibly uses TRBD1 or TRBD2 (5 bases each). V lost 0 bases, J lost 13 bases, and 16 bases lay in between. The CDR3 has 14 residues. The germline V gene has CDR1 LGHNT and CDR2 FRNRAP. The CDR3 region has the DNA TGTGCTAGTGGTTTGGTACCAGGGACCCCGACCCAGTTCTTC. Translated, it gives CASGLVPGTPTQFF.

At least ten counts were recorded for this clonotype. The chain is built from TRBV20-1 and TRBJ1-1; D is ambiguous. This CDR3 has 14 residues. Germline CDR1 is DFQATT and CDR2 is SNEGSKA (reference sequence). The germline V and J ends were trimmed by 0 bases and 7 bases, with 15 bases remaining between them. CDR3 DNA sequence: TGCAGTGCTAGAGATTCCGGCCTCGGTGGTGAAGCTTTCTTT. Translation: CSARDSGLGGEAFF.